This record looks at one T cell receptor (beta chain) sequence and its context. The antigen is not known. This entry belongs to a study of radiotherapy plus CTLA-4 blockade in lung cancer. Study context: Of the patients, 15% to 20% showed objective responses and roughly 31% attained disease control.

Findings of the study overall: Once radiotherapy plus ipilimumab had been given, TCR clones derived from tumor expanded in blood.

Lung cancer patients with chemo-refractory metastatic non-small-cell disease were given focal radiation plus CTLA-4 blockade with ipilimumab. Clones were sequenced by immunoSEQ multiplex PCR, and TCRdb holds only the in-frame ones, with some missing. The sample has 70,000 to 90,000 clones, about 84% seen once. V lost 6 bases, J lost 2 bases, and 9 bases stayed unmatched. Germline CDR1 reads MNHNS; CDR2 reads SASEGT. This CDR3 is built from 15 residues. The sequence was collected from a human donor with non-small cell lung cancer who had stable disease on radiotherapy plus ipilimumab. The specimen was peripheral blood, collected from a patient treated with radiotherapy plus ipilimumab. V usage is TRBV6-1 and J usage is TRBJ2-7; 8 nucleotides align to TRBD2. The DNA for the CDR3 is TGTGCCAGCAGGACCGATAGCGGGAACACCTACGAGCAGTACTTC. Amino acids: CASRTDSGNTYEQYF.